The present entry profiles one T cell receptor (beta chain) with its context. This sample was taken from a study of OX40 agonist ivuxolimab in advanced cancers. Across the whole study: A mean age of approximately 64 years, range about 23 to 80, was recorded, and 82.7% were male.

Assay used: immunoSEQ multiplex PCR; TCRdb lists only in-frame clones, some missing. The repertoire consists of more than 55,000 clones, with over 75% occurring once and the leading ten covering roughly 6%. The specimen comprised CD4+ or CD8+ T cells sorted from blood, sampled in a trial of the OX40 agonist ivuxolimab. This receptor was taken from an adult with an advanced solid tumor such as melanoma, head and neck, liver or kidney cancer.

The CDR3 DNA sequence: TGCAGCGTGCCTAACAGGGGTTGGTATGGCTACACCTTC. As protein: CSVPNRGWYGYTF. The chain has TRBV29-1 and TRBJ1-2; TRBD1 matches 7 bases. Losses at the gene ends were 6 bases for V and 5 bases for J; bases not matched to a gene: 9. Germline V lookup: CDR1 SQVTM, CDR2 ANQGSEA. The CDR3 has 13 amino acids.